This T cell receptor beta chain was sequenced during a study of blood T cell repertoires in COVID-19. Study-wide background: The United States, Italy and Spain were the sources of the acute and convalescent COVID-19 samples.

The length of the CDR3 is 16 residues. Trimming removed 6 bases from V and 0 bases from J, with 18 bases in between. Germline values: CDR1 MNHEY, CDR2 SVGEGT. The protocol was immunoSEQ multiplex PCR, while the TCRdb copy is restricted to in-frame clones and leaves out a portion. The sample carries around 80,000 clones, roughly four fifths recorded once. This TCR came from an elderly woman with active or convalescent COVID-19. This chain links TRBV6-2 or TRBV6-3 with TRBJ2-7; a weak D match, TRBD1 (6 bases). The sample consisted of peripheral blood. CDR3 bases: TGTGCCAGCAGCCCACATTTCAGGGGTTCCTCCTACGAGCAGTACTTC. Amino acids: CASSPHFRGSSYEQYF.